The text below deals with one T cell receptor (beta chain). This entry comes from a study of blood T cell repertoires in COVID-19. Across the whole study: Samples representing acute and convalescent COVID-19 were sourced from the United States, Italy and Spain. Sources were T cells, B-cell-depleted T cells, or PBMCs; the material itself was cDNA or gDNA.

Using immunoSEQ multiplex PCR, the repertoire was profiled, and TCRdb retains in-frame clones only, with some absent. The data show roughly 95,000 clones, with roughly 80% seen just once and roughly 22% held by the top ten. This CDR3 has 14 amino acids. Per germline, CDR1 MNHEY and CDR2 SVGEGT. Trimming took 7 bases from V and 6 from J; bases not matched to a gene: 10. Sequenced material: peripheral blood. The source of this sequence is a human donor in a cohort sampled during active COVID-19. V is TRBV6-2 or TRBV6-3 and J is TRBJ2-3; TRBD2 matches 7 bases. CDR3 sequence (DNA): TGTGCCAGCACCCCACGAGGGGAGGGGGATACGCAGTATTTT. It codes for CASTPRGEGDTQYF.